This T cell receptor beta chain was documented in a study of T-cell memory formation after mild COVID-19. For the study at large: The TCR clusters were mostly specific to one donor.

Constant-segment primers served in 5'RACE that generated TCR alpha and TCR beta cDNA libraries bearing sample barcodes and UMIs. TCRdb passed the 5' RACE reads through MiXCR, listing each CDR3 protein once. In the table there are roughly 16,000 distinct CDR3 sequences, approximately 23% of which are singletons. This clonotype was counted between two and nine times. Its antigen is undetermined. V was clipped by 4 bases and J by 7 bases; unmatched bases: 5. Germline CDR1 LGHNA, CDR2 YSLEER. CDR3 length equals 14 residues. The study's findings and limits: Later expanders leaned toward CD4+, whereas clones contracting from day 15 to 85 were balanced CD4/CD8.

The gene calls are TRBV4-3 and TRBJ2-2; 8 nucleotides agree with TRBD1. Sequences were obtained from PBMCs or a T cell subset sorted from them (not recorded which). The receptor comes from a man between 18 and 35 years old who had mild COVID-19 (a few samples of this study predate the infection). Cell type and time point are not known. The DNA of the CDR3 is TGCGCCAGCAGCCTCAGGGGGCGCCACGGGGAGCTGTTTTTT. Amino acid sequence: CASSLRGRHGELFF.